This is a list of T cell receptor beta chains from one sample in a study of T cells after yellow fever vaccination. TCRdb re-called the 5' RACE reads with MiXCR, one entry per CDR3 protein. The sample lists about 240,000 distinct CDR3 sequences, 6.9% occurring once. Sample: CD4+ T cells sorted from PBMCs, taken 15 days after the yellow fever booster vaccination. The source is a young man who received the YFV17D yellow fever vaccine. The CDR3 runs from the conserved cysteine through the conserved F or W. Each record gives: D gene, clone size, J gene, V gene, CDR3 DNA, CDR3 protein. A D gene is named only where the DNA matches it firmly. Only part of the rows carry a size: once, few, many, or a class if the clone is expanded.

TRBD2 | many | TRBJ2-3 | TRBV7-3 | TGTGCCAGCAGCGGGGGACTAGCGGAGGCGGATACGCAGTATTTT | CASSGGLAEADTQYF
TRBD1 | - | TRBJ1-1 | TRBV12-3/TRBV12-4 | TGTGCCAGCAGACTACAGGGGGCTGGAACTGAAGCTTTCTTT | CASRLQGAGTEAFF
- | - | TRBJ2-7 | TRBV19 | TGTGCCAGTAGTAGCAGGCGCGGGGGCCCACCCGAGCAGTACTTC | CASSSRRGGPPEQYF
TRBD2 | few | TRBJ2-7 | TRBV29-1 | TGCAGCGCCGGGAGGGAATACGAGCAGTACTTC | CSAGREYEQYF
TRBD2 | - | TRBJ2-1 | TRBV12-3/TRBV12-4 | TGTGCCAGCAGTCCCCCCCCACTAGCGACCTACAATGAGCAGTTCTTC | CASSPPPLATYNEQFF
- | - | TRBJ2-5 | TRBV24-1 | TGTGCCACCAGTGGGGAAAAGAAGGAGACCCAGTACTTC | CATSGEKKETQYF
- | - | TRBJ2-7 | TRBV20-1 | TGCAGCCTTATCCGGGACCATACCTCCTACGAGCAGTACTTC | CSLIRDHTSYEQYF
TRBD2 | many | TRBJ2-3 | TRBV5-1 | TGCGCCAGCAGCCCCCTGACTAGCGGGAGCATGGATACGCAGTATTTT | CASSPLTSGSMDTQYF
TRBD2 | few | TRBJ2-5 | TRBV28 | TGTGCCAGCCTCAGCGGGAGTTTAGGACGAGAGACCCAGTACTTC | CASLSGSLGRETQYF
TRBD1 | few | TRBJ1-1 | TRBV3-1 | TGTGCCAGCAGCCAAGGGACAGGGGGGATGAACACTGAAGCTTTCTTT | CASSQGTGGMNTEAFF
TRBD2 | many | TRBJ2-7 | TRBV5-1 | TGCGCCAGCAGCTTGGATTCGGGAGGGCCGGGGGAGCAGTACTTC | CASSLDSGGPGEQYF
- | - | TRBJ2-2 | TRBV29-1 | TGCAGCGTTACAGACACCGGGGAGCTGTTTTTT | CSVTDTGELFF
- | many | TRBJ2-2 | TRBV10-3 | TGTGCCATCAGTGACGACCAGACGAACACCGGGGAGCTGTTTTTT | CAISDDQTNTGELFF
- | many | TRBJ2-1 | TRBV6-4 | TGTGCCAGCAGTCCGATGGCGGGCCCTGGCTCCTACAATGAGCAGTTCTTC | CASSPMAGPGSYNEQFF
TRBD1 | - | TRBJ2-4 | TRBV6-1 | TGTGCCAGCAGTCTGACAGGGTTGTCCAAAAACATTCAGTACTTC | CASSLTGLSKNIQYF
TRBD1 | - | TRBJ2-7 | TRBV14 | TGTGCCAGCAGCCAAAACCAGGGGGCAGGGTACGAGCAGTACTTC | CASSQNQGAGYEQYF
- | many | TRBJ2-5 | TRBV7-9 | TGTGCCAGCAGCTTAGAAGAAGGGACCAAAGAGACCCAGTACTTC | CASSLEEGTKETQYF
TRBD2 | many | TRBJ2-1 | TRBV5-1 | TGTGCCAGCAGCTCAGGACTAGCGGGAAACAATGAGCAGTTCTTC | CASSSGLAGNNEQFF
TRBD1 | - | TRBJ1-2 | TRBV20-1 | TGCAGTGCTAGACCTGGACAGGGAATCTATGGCTACACCTTC | CSARPGQGIYGYTF
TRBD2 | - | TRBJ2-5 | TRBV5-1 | TGCGCCAGCAGCTTGGGCGCCGTAGCGGGAGGGGATTGGGTCGAGACCCAGTACTTC | CASSLGAVAGGDWVETQYF
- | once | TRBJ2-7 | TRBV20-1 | TGCTGTGCTAGAGACGGACAGGGGCGGGAGGGCCCCTACGAGCAGTACTTC | CCARDGQGREGPYEQYF
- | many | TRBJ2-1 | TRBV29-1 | TGCAGCGTTGGGGCCCTCAATGAGCAGTTCTTC | CSVGALNEQFF
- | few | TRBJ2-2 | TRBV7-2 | TGTGCCAGCAGCGCAGCCCCAGGGAGATCCACCGGGGAGCTGTTTTTT | CASSAAPGRSTGELFF
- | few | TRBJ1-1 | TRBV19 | TGTGCCAGTAGTGCTAGGGACAACCCGAAGGCTTTCTTT | CASSARDNPKAFF
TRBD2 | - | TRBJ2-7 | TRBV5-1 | TGCGCCAGCAGCTTGTTCCCCGCTAGCGGGAAAACGTACGAGCAGTACTTC | CASSLFPASGKTYEQYF
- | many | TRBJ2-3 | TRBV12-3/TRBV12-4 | TGTGCCAGCAGGTTTGGAAGCACAGATACGCAGTATTTT | CASRFGSTDTQYF
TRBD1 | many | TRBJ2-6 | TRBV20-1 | TGCAGTGCTTCGGACAGGGCCTCTGGGGCCAACGTCCTGACTTTC | CSASDRASGANVLTF
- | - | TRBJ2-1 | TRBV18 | TGTGCCAGCTCACCAAGGTCCCGGAGTTACAATGAGCAGTTCTTC | CASSPRSRSYNEQFF
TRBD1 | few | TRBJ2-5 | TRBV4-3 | TGCGCCAGCAGCCGCGCCGGGACAGGGGAAGAGACCCAGTACTTC | CASSRAGTGEETQYF
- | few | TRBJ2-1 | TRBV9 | TGTGCCAGCAGCCAAGGGAGACAGACCTACAATGAGCAGTTCTTC | CASSQGRQTYNEQFF
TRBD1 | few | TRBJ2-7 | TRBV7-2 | TGTGCCAGCAGCCCCACGGGACAGGGGCTTTACGAGCAGTACTTC | CASSPTGQGLYEQYF
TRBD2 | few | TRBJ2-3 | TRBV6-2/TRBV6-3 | TGTGCCAGCAAGGCGGGAGGGCCCACAGATACGCAGTATTTT | CASKAGGPTDTQYF
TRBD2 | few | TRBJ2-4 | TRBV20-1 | TGCAGTGCTAGCCCCCCCGGAGGACTAGAAAGGGTCATTCAGTACTTC | CSASPPGGLERVIQYF
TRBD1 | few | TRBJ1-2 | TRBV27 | TGTGCCAGCAGTCCCCGGGGGACAGGGGGGGACTATGGCTACACCTTC | CASSPRGTGGDYGYTF
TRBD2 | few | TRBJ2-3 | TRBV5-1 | TGCGCCAGCAGCTTGGCTAATTCCGGGACTAGCGGGAGGAGCACAGATACGCAGTATTTT | CASSLANSGTSGRSTDTQYF
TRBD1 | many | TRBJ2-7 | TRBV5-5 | TGTGCCAGCAGCGAAGGACAGGGCTCATCCCCCTACGAGCAGTACTTC | CASSEGQGSSPYEQYF
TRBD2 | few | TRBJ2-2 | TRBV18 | TGTGCCAGCTCACCAGGACTAGCGGGAGGATTCAGCACCGGGGAGCTGTTTTTT | CASSPGLAGGFSTGELFF
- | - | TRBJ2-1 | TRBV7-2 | TGTGCCAGCAGCTCCGGGTCGAAGTTTTATGAGCAGTTCTTC | CASSSGSKFYEQFF
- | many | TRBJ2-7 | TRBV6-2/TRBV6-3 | TGTGCCAGCAGTTACAAGTACTACGAGCAGTACTTC | CASSYKYYEQYF
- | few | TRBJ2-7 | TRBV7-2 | TGTGCCAGCAGCCCGGGCCCTACCCCCTACGAGCAGTACTTC | CASSPGPTPYEQYF
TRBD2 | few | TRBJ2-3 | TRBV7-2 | TGTGCCAGCAGCTCCGGGCGGGAGGGGAACACAGATACGCAGTATTTT | CASSSGREGNTDTQYF
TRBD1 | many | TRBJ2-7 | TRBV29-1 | TGCAGCGTGACAGGGGTAAGCTCCTACGAGCAGTACTTC | CSVTGVSSYEQYF
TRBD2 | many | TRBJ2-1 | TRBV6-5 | TGTGCCAGCATTAGTAGCGGGAAGGGTCTCAATGAGCAGTTCTTC | CASISSGKGLNEQFF
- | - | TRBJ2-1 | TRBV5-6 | TGTGCCAGCGGCCCCGTTCGGGGTCGGTATGAGCAGTTCTTC | CASGPVRGRYEQFF
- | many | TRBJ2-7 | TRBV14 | TGTGCCAGCAGCCCCCCCCTCCGGAACGAGCAGTACTTC | CASSPPLRNEQYF
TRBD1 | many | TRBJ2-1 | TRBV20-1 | TGCAGTGCTAGGGGGACAGGGATCAATGAGCAGTTCTTC | CSARGTGINEQFF